This T cell receptor (beta chain) comes out of a study of T-cell reconstitution after alpha-beta-depleted transplantation in children. Findings of the study overall: Several hundred expanded graft clones reportedly gave rise to the alpha-beta T cells present about two months after transplant. Day-60 TCRbeta diversity that was high in some patients was derived from surviving recipient T cells and thymic progenitors. Hyperexpanded clones declined; after one year, newly produced T cells mostly supplied diversity.

Remarks on this clonotype: Antigen unknown.

The TCRbeta library was prepared with unique molecular identifiers. Each CDR3 protein gets one entry after TCRdb re-called the PCR reads with MiXCR. The table shows 200,000 to 300,000 distinct CDR3 sequences, with 20% to 30% occurring only once. Trimming took 5 bases from V and 2 from J; bases not matched to a gene: 7. This CDR3 region has 16 residues. Germline V gene data show CDR1 as SEHNR and CDR2 as FQNEAQ (reference sequence). The chain combines TRBV7-9 with TRBJ2-3, with 10 bases that match TRBD2. The clonotype was recovered from a female patient aged 2-15 years who had a stem cell transplant for congenital amegakaryocytic thrombocytopenia, so the T cells may come from the graft donor. The sample consisted of PBMCs, mostly from graft donor cells, taken 360 days after TCRalphabeta/CD19-depleted stem cell transplant. The CDR3 protein is CASSDTAGGPTDTQYF. CDR3 nucleotides: TGTGCCAGCAGCGACACAGCGGGAGGGCCCACAGATACGCAGTATTTT.